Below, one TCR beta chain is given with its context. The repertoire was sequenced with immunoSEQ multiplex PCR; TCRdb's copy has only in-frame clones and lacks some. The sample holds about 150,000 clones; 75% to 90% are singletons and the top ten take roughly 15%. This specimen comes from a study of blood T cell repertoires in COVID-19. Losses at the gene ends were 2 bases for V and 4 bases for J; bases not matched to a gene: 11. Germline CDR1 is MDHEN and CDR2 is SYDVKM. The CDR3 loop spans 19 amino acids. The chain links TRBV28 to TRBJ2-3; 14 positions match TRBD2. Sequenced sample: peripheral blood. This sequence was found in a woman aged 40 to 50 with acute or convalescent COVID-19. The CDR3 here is CASSLTGLAGGRVSDTQYF. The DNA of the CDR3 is TGTGCCAGCAGTTTAACCGGACTAGCGGGGGGTCGGGTGTCAGATACGCAGTATTTT.